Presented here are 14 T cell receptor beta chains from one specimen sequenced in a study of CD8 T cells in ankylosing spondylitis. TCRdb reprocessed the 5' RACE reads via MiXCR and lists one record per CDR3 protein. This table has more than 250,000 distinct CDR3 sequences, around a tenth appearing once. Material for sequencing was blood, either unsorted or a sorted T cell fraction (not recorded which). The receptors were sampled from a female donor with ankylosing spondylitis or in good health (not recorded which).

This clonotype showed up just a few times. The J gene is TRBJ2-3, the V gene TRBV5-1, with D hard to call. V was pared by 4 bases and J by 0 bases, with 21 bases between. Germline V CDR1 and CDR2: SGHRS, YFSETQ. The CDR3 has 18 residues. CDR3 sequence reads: CASSGWAVKDGSTDTQYF. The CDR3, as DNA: TGCGCCAGCAGCGGCTGGGCAGTTAAGGACGGCAGCACAGATACGCAGTATTTT.

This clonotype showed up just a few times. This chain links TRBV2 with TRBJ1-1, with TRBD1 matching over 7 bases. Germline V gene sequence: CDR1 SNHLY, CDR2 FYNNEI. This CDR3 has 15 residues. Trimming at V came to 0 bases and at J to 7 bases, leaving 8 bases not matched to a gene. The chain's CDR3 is CASSEAEGAGVEAFF. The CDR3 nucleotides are TGTGCCAGCAGTGAAGCTGAGGGGGCGGGGGTTGAAGCTTTCTTT.

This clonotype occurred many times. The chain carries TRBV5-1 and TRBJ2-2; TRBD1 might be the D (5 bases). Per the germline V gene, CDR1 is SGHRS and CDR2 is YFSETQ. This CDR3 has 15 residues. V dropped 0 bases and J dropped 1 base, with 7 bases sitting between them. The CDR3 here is CASSLAGRNTGELFF. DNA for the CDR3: TGCGCCAGCAGCTTGGCAGGGCGGAACACCGGGGAGCTGTTTTTT.

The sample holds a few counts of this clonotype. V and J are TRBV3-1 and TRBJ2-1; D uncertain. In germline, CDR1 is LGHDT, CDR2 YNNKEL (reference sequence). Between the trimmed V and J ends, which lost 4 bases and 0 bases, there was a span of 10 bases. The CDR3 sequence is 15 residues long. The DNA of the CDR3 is TGTGCCAGCAGCCGTCTATCGAGCTCCTACAATGAGCAGTTCTTC. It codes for CASSRLSSSYNEQFF.

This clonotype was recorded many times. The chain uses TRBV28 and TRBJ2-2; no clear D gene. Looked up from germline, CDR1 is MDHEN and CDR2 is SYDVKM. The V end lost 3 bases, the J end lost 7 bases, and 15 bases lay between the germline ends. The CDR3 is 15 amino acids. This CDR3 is CASSFLRTGIGELFF. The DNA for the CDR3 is TGTGCCAGCAGTTTCCTGCGAACTGGGATCGGGGAGCTGTTTTTT.

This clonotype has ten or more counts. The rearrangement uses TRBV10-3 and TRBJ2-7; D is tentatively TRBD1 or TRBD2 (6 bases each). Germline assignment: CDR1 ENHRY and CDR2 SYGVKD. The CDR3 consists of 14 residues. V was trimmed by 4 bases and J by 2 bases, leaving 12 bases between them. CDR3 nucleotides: TGTGCCATCAGTGGGGGGGCTAGCACCTACGAGCAGTACTTC. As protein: CAISGGASTYEQYF.

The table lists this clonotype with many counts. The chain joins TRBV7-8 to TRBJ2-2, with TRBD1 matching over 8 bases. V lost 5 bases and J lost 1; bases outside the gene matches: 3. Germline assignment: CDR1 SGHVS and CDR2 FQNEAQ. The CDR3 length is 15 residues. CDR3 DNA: TGTGCCAGCAGCCCCGGGACAGGGAACACCGGGGAGCTGTTTTTT. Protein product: CASSPGTGNTGELFF.

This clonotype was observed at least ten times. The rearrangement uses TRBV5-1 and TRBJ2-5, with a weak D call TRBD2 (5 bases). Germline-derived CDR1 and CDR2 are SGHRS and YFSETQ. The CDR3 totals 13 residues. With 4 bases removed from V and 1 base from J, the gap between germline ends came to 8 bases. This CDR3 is CASSPGIQETQYF. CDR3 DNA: TGCGCCAGCAGCCCCGGGATCCAAGAGACCCAGTACTTC. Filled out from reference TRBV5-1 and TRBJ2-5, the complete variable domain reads KAGVTQTPRYLIKTRGQQVTLSCSPISGHRSVSWYQQTPGQGLQFLFEYFSETQRNKGNFPGRFSGRQFSNSRSEMNVSTLELGDSALYLCASSPGIQETQYFGPGTRLLVL.

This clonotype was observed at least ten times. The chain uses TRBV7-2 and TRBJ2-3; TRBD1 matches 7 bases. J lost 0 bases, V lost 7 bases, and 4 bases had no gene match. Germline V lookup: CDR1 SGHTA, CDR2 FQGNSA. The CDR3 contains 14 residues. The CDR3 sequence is CASKGASSTDTQYF. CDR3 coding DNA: TGTGCCAGCAAGGGGGCATCTAGCACAGATACGCAGTATTTT. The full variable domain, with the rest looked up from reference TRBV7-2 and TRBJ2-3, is GAGVSQSPSNKVTEKGKDVELRCDPISGHTALYWYRQSLGQGLEFLIYFQGNSAPDKSGLPSDRFSAERTGGSVSTLTIQRTQQEDSAVYLCASKGASSTDTQYFGPGTRLTVL.

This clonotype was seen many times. The DNA of the CDR3 is TGCAGCGTTTTTCAGGGGGCGGGCTATGGCTACACCTTC. Protein sequence: CSVFQGAGYGYTF. The chain recombines TRBV29-1 with TRBJ1-2; 8 bases are shared with TRBD1. The length of the CDR3 is 13 residues. The germline V gene encodes CDR1 SQVTM and CDR2 ANQGSEA. The V and J ends lost 5 bases and 4 bases, in that order; junction bases with no gene match: 6.

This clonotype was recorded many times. CDR3 DNA sequence: TGCGCCAGCAGCTTGGGAGGGGACACTGAAGCTTTCTTT. Translating gives CASSLGGDTEAFF. The chain joins TRBV5-1 to TRBJ1-1; D is possibly TRBD1 (5 bases). Germline CDR1 SGHRS, CDR2 YFSETQ. This CDR3 comprises 13 residues. The V end lost 0 bases, the J end lost 3 bases, and 6 bases lay between the germline ends.

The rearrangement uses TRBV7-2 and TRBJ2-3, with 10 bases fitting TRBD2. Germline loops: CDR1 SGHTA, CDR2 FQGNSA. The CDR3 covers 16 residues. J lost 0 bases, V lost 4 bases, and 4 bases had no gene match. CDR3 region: CASSSTSGISTDTQYF. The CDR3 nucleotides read TGTGCCAGCAGCTCAACTAGCGGGATTAGCACAGATACGCAGTATTTT.

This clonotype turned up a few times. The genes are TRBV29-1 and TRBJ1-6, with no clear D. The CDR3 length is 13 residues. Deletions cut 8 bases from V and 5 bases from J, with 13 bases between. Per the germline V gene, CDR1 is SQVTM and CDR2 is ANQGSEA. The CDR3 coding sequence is TGCAGCTCACCCCGACGGGATAATTCACCCCTCCACTTT. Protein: CSSPRRDNSPLHF.

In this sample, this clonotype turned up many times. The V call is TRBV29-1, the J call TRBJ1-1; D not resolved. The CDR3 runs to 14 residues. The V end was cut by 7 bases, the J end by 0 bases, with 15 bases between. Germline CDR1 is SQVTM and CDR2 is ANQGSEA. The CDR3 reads CSAELGRLNTEAFF. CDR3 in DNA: TGCAGCGCGGAACTAGGACGCCTGAACACTGAAGCTTTCTTT.